This TCR beta chain was identified in a study of blood T cell repertoires in COVID-19. Study-level background: Donors in the United States, Italy and Spain gave samples during acute or convalescent COVID-19. PBMCs, B-cell-depleted T cells, or T cells were the source of the cDNA or gDNA that made up the material.

This clone was counted a few times. Study processing details: Amplification of reference gene primers provided the estimated nucleated cell counts. Data came from immunoSEQ multiplex PCR; TCRdb stores just in-frame clones and leaves some out. V, J and clone size derive from that table, while D and trimming were established from the DNA sequence. The sample carries approximately 100,000 clones, roughly 82% recorded once. The ends were cut back, 4 bases at V and 5 bases at J, with 14 bases in the middle. Germline loops: CDR1 LGHDT, CDR2 YNNKEL (reference sequence). The CDR3 covers 15 residues. The chain is built from TRBV3-1 (or the pseudogene TRBV3-2) and TRBJ1-4; D is unresolved. This receptor was obtained from a man in his sixties or seventies with active or convalescent COVID-19. Sequenced input: peripheral blood. CDR3 residues: CASSPGEYPNEKLFF. The CDR3, as DNA: TGTGCCAGCAGCCCGGGAGAGTACCCAAATGAAAAACTGTTTTTT.